A selection of T cell receptor beta chains follows, all from one sample in a study of blood T cell repertoires in COVID-19. Sequenced by immunoSEQ multiplex PCR; TCRdb stores in-frame clones only, minus some. The sample records approximately 12,000 clones, roughly four fifths being singletons. Sequenced input: peripheral blood. The source of these receptors is a human donor in a cohort sampled during active COVID-19. CDR3s include the opening cysteine and the closing phenylalanine or tryptophan. The order of the fields is J gene, D gene, clone size, V gene, CDR3 protein, CDR3 DNA. D genes are given only for firm matches. Size is stated for part of the rows, as once, few or many counts, or as a class when the clone is expanded.

J: TRBJ2-6; D: TRBD1; size: -; V: TRBV28; CDR3: CASTFDRGKSNVLTF; DNA: TGTGCCAGCACCTTCGACAGGGGCAAGTCCAACGTCCTGACTTTC
J: TRBJ1-2; D: -; size: -; V: TRBV3-1/TRBV3-2; CDR3: CASSQVGTANYGYTF; DNA: TGTGCCAGCAGCCAGGTAGGCACAGCAAACTATGGCTACACCTTC
J: TRBJ1-4; D: TRBD1; size: -; V: TRBV2; CDR3: CASEGQGNEKLFF; DNA: TGTGCCAGCGAGGGACAGGGCAATGAAAAACTGTTTTTT
J: TRBJ2-7; D: -; size: -; V: TRBV6-2/TRBV6-3; CDR3: CASSRSGSQNEQYF; DNA: TGTGCCAGCAGCCGTTCAGGAAGTCAGAACGAGCAGTACTTC
J: TRBJ1-4; D: TRBD1; size: -; V: TRBV6-2/TRBV6-3; CDR3: CASSYSTGLSEKLFF; DNA: TGTGCCAGCAGTTACTCGACAGGGTTGAGTGAAAAACTGTTTTTT
J: TRBJ2-6; D: -; size: -; V: TRBV16; CDR3: CASSPDSSLSGANVLTF; DNA: TGTGCCAGCAGCCCAGACAGTTCCCTCTCTGGGGCCAACGTCCTGACTTTC
J: TRBJ2-5; D: -; size: few; V: TRBV7-2; CDR3: CASSSNTGETQYF; DNA: TGTGCCAGCAGCTCAAATACAGGGGAGACCCAGTACTTC
J: TRBJ2-3; D: TRBD2; size: -; V: TRBV6-5; CDR3: CASRTGTSGTDTQYF; DNA: TGTGCCAGCAGGACCGGGACTAGCGGTACAGATACGCAGTATTTT
J: TRBJ1-5; D: TRBD1; size: -; V: TRBV7-2; CDR3: CASSLYSVAGTGGNQPQHF; DNA: TGTGCCAGCAGCTTATATTCTGTGGCGGGGACAGGGGGCAATCAGCCCCAGCATTTT
J: TRBJ2-7; D: TRBD1; size: few; V: TRBV4-2; CDR3: CASSPGTGAGAEQYF; DNA: TGTGCCAGCAGCCCCGGGACAGGGGCCGGTGCCGAGCAGTACTTC